This T cell receptor beta chain was documented in a study of T cells in Graves' hyperthyroidism and ophthalmopathy. Study-level background: At initial diagnosis, before any treatment had begun, peripheral blood was obtained.

Whole-study findings and limits: Separation of ophthalmopathy from stable hyperthyroidism was achieved by a 13 V-J model.

Germline CDR1 SGHKS, CDR2 YYEKEE (reference sequence). The CDR3 is 16 amino acids. V was pared by 0 bases and J by 7 bases, with 11 bases of the junction left unmatched. Notes on this clonotype: The antigen is unknown. Being one base from a much bigger clone, this may be a read error.

Amplification of TCR beta CDR3 regions was performed using RNA transcripts as template. The HTBI primer set was used in a first-round RT-PCR of the TCR CDR3. One entry per CDR3 protein results from TCRdb running MiXCR on the multiplex PCR reads. Here the sample spans hundreds of thousands of distinct CDR3 sequences, 15% to 18% being singletons. What was sequenced was blood. This TCR was sampled from a woman between 18 and 29 years old with Graves' hyperthyroidism. The chain is built from TRBV5-5 and TRBJ2-7; TRBD1 matches 9 bases. The CDR3 sequence is CASSLEGQGSCWEQYF. The CDR3 region has the DNA TGTGCCAGCAGCTTGGAGGGACAGGGATCGTGCTGGGAGCAGTACTTC.